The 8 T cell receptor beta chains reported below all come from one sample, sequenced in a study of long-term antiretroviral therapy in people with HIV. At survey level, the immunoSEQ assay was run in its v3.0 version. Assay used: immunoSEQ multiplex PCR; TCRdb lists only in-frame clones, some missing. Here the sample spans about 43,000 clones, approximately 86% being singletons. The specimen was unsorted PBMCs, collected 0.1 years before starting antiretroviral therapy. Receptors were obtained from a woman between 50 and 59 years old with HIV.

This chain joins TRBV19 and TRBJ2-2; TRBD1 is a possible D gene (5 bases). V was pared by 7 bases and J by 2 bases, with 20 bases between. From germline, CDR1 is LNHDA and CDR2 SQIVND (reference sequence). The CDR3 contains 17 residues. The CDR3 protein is CASKSTGHPDNTGELFF. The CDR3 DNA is TGTGCCAGTAAATCAACAGGACATCCCGATAACACCGGGGAGCTGTTTTTT.

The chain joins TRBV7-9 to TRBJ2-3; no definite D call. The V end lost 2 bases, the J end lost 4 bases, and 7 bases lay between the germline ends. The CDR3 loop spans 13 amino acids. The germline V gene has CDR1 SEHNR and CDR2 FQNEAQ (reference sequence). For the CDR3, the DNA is TGTGCCAGCAGCTTATCCTTGTCAGATACGCAGTATTTT. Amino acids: CASSLSLSDTQYF.

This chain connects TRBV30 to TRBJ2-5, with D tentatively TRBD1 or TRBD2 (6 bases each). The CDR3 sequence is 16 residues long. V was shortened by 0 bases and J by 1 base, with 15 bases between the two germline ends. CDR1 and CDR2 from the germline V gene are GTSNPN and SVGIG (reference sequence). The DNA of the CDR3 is TGTGCCTGGAGTGTACGAAGGGGGGTACTCCAAGAGACCCAGTACTTC. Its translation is CAWSVRRGVLQETQYF.

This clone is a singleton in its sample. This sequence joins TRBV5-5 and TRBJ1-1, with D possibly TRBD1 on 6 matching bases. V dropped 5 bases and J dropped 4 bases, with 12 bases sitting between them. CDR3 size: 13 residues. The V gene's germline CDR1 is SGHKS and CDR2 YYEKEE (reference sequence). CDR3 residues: CASSLTGRTEAFF. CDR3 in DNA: TGTGCCAGCAGTCTCACAGGGCGCACTGAAGCTTTCTTT.

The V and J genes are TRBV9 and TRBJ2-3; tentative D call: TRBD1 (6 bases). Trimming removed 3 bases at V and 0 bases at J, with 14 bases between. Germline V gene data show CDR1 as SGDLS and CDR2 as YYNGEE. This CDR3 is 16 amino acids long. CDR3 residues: CASSGGQSHSTDTQYF. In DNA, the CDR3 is TGTGCCAGCAGCGGAGGACAGTCCCATAGCACAGATACGCAGTATTTT.

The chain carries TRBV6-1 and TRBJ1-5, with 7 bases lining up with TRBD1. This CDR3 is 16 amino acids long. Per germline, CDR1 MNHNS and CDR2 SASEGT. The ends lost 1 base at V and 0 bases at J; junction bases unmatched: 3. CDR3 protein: CASSEGQGNSNQPQHF. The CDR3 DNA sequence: TGTGCCAGCAGTGAAGGACAGGGAAATAGCAATCAGCCCCAGCATTTT.

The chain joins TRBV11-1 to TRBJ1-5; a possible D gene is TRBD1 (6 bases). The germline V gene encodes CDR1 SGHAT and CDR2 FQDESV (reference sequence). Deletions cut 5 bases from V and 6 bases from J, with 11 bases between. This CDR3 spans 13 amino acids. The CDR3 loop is CASSLDSVQPQHF. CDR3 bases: TGTGCCAGCAGCCTGGACAGCGTTCAGCCCCAGCATTTT. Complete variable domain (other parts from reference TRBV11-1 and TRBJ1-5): EAEVAQSPRYKITEKSQAVAFWCDPISGHATLYWYRQILGQGPELLVQFQDESVVDDSQLPKDRFSAERLKGVDSTLKIQPAELGDSAMYLCASSLDSVQPQHFGDGTRLSIL.

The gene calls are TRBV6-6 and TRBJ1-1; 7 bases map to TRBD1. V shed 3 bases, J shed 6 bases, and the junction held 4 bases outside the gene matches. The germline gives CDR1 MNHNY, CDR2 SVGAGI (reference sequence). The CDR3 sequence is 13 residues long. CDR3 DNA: TGTGCCAGCAGTTATTCTACAGGGGCTGAAGCTTTCTTT. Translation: CASSYSTGAEAFF.